Presented here are 17 T cell receptor beta chains from one specimen sequenced in a study of CD8+CD57+ T cells in acquired aplastic anemia. Both TCR beta VDJ combination and CDR3 sequence profiling were carried out. Genomic DNA was the template for this profiling. TCRdb passed the reads through MiXCR, listing each CDR3 protein once. The sample has some 180,000 distinct CDR3 sequences; about half are singletons. Before being chosen for sequencing, patients had shown CD8+CD57+ cell expansion by flow cytometry. Source material: sorted CD4+, CD8+, or CD8+CD57+ T cells (not recorded which) from PBMCs. The origin of the receptors is a human donor with aplastic anemia.

A word on this clonotype: This may stem from a read error, because a much larger clone lies one nucleotide away. The V and J genes are TRBV9 and TRBJ1-2; D is unclear. The CDR3 loop spans 14 amino acids. Germline assignment: CDR1 SGDLS and CDR2 YYNGEE. The CDR3 DNA follows: TGTGCCAGCAGCGTATTGGACGGCTACTATGGCTACGCCTTC. This gives the protein CASSVLDGYYGYAF.

This clonotype occurred a few times. This rearrangement joins TRBV25-1 to TRBJ2-7; 9 nucleotides match TRBD1. The CDR3 contains 13 residues. Trimming cost V 4 bases and J 7 bases; bases outside gene matches: 5. Germline CDR1 reads MGHDK; CDR2 reads SYGVNS. The CDR3 here is CASSVTGGWEQYF. CDR3 nucleotide sequence: TGTGCCAGCAGTGTAACAGGGGGCTGGGAGCAGTACTTC.

This clonotype came up many times. The chain has TRBV4-2 and TRBJ1-3; D gene uncertain. The V gene lost 3 bases and the J gene lost 7 bases, with 7 bases spanning the gap. The CDR3 length is 12 residues. Germline CDR1 and CDR2: LGHNA and YNFKEQ. CDR3 DNA: TGTGCCAGCAGCCAGAAGGTGAACACCATATATTTT. Protein sequence: CASSQKVNTIYF.

This clonotype was detected ten times or more. The genes are TRBV11-2 and TRBJ2-1, with 10 nucleotides matching TRBD2. After removal of 5 bases from V and 4 bases from J, the junction contained 11 bases not matched to a gene. The length of the CDR3 is 17 residues. CDR1 and CDR2 from the germline V gene are SGHAT and FQNNGV. The CDR3 DNA reads TGTGCCAGCAGCCCCGCCGGGTTTAGCGGGGGGTACAATGAGCAGTTCTTC. Its translation: CASSPAGFSGGYNEQFF.

CDR3 bases: TGTGCCATCAGTGAGGGGTCGGGGAGCACTGAAGCTTTCTTT. Its protein product is CAISEGSGSTEAFF. The chain couples TRBV10-3 to TRBJ1-1; D not certain. CDR3 length: 14 amino acids. CDR1 ENHRY and CDR2 SYGVKD come from the germline V gene. The ends were cut back, 2 bases at V and 4 bases at J, with 11 bases in the middle.

There are a few counts of this clonotype. The chain carries TRBV2 and TRBJ2-3; D might be TRBD1 or TRBD2, each matching 5 bases. The CDR3 is made up of 20 amino acids. V dropped 2 bases and J dropped 3 bases, with 27 bases sitting between them. Per germline, CDR1 SNHLY and CDR2 FYNNEI. The CDR3 reads CASSEQLGVGQGPRTDTQYF. The CDR3, as DNA: TGTGCCAGCAGTGAACAATTGGGAGTTGGGCAGGGCCCAAGGACAGATACGCAGTATTTT.

The V call is TRBV9, the J call TRBJ1-2; TRBD1 agrees at 8 bases. The CDR3 is 13 residues long. Trimming at V came to 3 bases and at J to 5 bases, leaving 3 bases not matched to a gene. Germline CDR1 is SGDLS and CDR2 is YYNGEE. For the CDR3, the DNA is TGTGCCAGCAGCGCAGGGACAGGTTATGGCTACACCTTC. This gives the protein CASSAGTGYGYTF.

The chain is built from TRBV7-6 and TRBJ2-1; 9 bases map to TRBD1. The junction had 6 bases not matched to a gene; V was cut back by 5 bases and J by 7 bases. The CDR3 is 14 residues long. Looked up from germline, CDR1 is SGHVS and CDR2 is FNYEAQ. The DNA of the CDR3 is TGTGCCAGCAGCCCCAGACAGGGGGTAAATGAGCAGTTCTTC. It yields the protein CASSPRQGVNEQFF. Complete variable domain (other parts from reference TRBV7-6 and TRBJ2-1): GAGVSQSPRYKVTKRGQDVALRCDPISGHVSLYWYRQALGQGPEFLTYFNYEAQQDKSGLPNDRFSAERPEGSISTLTIQRTEQRDSAMYRCASSPRQGVNEQFFGPGTRLTVL.

The genes are TRBV7-9 and TRBJ2-7, with 7 bases that match TRBD2. J lost 12 bases, V lost 1 base, and 12 bases had no gene match. The length of the CDR3 is 14 residues. The germline V gene has CDR1 SEHNR and CDR2 FQNEAQ (reference sequence). The DNA of the CDR3 is TGTGCCAGCAGCTTAGGAGGGAGGGCCAATGGTTGGTACTTC. Its translation: CASSLGGRANGWYF. Filled out from reference TRBV7-9 and TRBJ2-7, the complete variable domain reads DTGVSQNPRHKITKRGQNVTFRCDPISEHNRLYWYRQTLGQGPEFLTYFQNEAQLEKSRLLSDRFSAERPKGSFSTLEIQRTEQGDSAMYLCASSLGGRANGWYFGPGTRLTVT.

Regarding this clonotype: As the CDR3 is not closed by the conserved phenylalanine or tryptophan, this likely results from a read error. The DNA is omitted, as the CDR3 cannot be located on it reliably, and the CDR3 follows TCRdb's listing. The genes are TRBV19 and TRBJ1-6; TRBD1 is the table's D call and was not checked against the DNA. The CDR3 is made up of 14 amino acids, end residues included. The germline V gene encodes CDR1 LNHDA and CDR2 SQIVND (reference sequence). This CDR3 reads CASRADSYNSPPHL.

This clonotype has at least ten counts. The genes are TRBV6-4 and TRBJ2-1; 7 nucleotides match TRBD2. Germline V CDR1 and CDR2: MRHNA, SNTAGT. V trimming: 4 bases; J trimming: 10 bases; junction bases outside the gene matches: 4. This CDR3 region has 12 residues. CDR3 amino acids: CASSGRTREQFF. In nucleotides, the CDR3 is TGTGCCAGCAGTGGGAGGACTAGGGAGCAGTTCTTC.

The V call is TRBV24-1, the J call TRBJ1-3; D is ambiguous. The germline V and J ends were trimmed by 2 bases and 0 bases, with 13 bases remaining between them. The CDR3 is 17 amino acids. From germline, CDR1 is KGHDR and CDR2 SFDVKD. The CDR3 bases are TGTGCCACCAGTGATTCACGGACCGTCGCCTCTGGAAACACCATATATTTT. This sequence encodes CATSDSRTVASGNTIYF.

The rearrangement uses TRBV12-3 or TRBV12-4 and TRBJ1-3, with D unclear. The CDR3 sequence is 17 residues long. Trimming cost V 2 bases and J 0 bases, with 14 bases left between them. The CDR3 here is CASSLRPPIPSGNTIYF. CDR3 sequence (DNA): TGTGCCAGCAGTTTACGGCCCCCCATACCCTCTGGAAACACCATATATTTT.

This chain uses TRBV19 with TRBJ2-7, with a weak D call TRBD1 (5 bases). Germline V lookup: CDR1 LNHDA, CDR2 SQIVND (reference sequence). Trimming shortened V by 10 bases and J by 2 bases, and 15 bases separated the two germline ends. This CDR3 has 13 amino acids. This chain's CDR3 is CATMDTDTYEQYF. CDR3 bases: TGTGCCACCATGGACACGGACACCTACGAGCAGTACTTC.

This sequence joins TRBV2 and TRBJ2-1; the match to TRBD2 covers 9 bases. With 9 bases clipped from V and 5 bases from J, the junction kept 11 bases outside the gene matches. The length of the CDR3 is 15 residues. The germline CDR1 and CDR2 sequences are SNHLY and FYNNEI. The CDR3 DNA reads TGTGCCAGTGGTCTAGGCGGGAGGGGGAACAATGAGCAGTTCTTC. It translates to CASGLGGRGNNEQFF.

The rearrangement links TRBV7-2 to TRBJ2-7; 9 nucleotides line up with TRBD1. Germline values: CDR1 SGHTA, CDR2 FQGNSA. J gave up 6 bases and V 4 bases, and 4 bases lay outside the gene matches. CDR3 length equals 13 residues. CDR3 amino acids: CASSSTGGGEQYF. The CDR3 bases are TGTGCCAGCAGCTCCACAGGGGGCGGCGAGCAGTACTTC.

Comments on this clonotype: The junction does not match germline at one end; this may be a read error. The chain employs TRBV24-1 and TRBJ2-3; D perhaps matches TRBD1 (5 bases). Per the germline V gene, CDR1 is KGHDR and CDR2 is SFDVKD. The CDR3 is 21 amino acids. CDR3 in DNA: TGTGCCAGCAGTGATTTAATCGGGTCTAATCGACTTGGGGCTCGCACAGATACGCAGTATTTT. Protein sequence: CASSDLIGSNRLGARTDTQYF.